These 8 T cell receptor beta chains originate from one sample sequenced in a study of T cell repertoires in cytomegalovirus infection. The antigens of these receptors remain unknown. TCRdb re-analysed the reads in MiXCR, keeping a single row per CDR3 protein. This sample has 550,000 to 700,000 distinct CDR3 sequences; roughly 42% occur once, and the top ten carry 48%. The material was cultured PBMCs, obtained from culture after CMV antigen stimulation. The origin of the receptors is a human donor in good health (CMV status not recorded). Some clones in this sample may be carry-over from other donors' samples.

V and J are TRBV4-1 and TRBJ2-1, with D hard to call. Germline lookup yields CDR1 MGHRA and CDR2 YSYEKL. Trimming took off 3 bases at V and 9 bases at J, with 9 bases between the two ends. The CDR3 contains 12 residues. The CDR3 is CASSHPGREQFF. The CDR3 bases are TGCGCCAGCAGCCACCCTGGTCGTGAGCAGTTCTTC.

This clonotype has more than one count but fewer than ten. V is TRBV20-1 and J is TRBJ1-2; D is possibly TRBD1 (5 bases). Germline loops: CDR1 DFQATT, CDR2 SNEGSKA (reference sequence). This CDR3 contains 13 residues. The V end was cut by 1 base, the J end by 8 bases, with 14 bases between. CDR3 nucleotides: TGCAGTGCTAGAGTCCCACAGGCGGGAGGCTACACCTTC. This translates into CSARVPQAGGYTF.

This clonotype was counted a few times. J is TRBJ1-2 and V is TRBV7-8; TRBD1 matches 11 bases. V shed 5 bases, J shed 1 base, and the junction held 6 bases outside the gene matches. CDR3 length: 16 amino acids. Germline-derived CDR1 and CDR2 are SGHVS and FQNEAQ. CDR3 nucleotides: TGTGCCAGCAGCCCGGGACAGGGGGACGGTAACTATGGCTACACCTTC. Its translation is CASSPGQGDGNYGYTF.

J is TRBJ1-5 and V is TRBV7-2; D possibly corresponds to TRBD1 (5 bases). V lost 5 bases and J lost 7, with 12 bases in between. The length of the CDR3 is 13 residues. Germline V gene sequence: CDR1 SGHTA, CDR2 FQGNSA. This CDR3 is CASSAEGEQPQHF. The CDR3, as DNA: TGTGCCAGCAGCGCAGAAGGGGAGCAGCCCCAGCATTTT.

The CDR3 nucleotides are TGTGCCAGCAGCTCCCGCTCCGTCAGTCGTGGACCCAATGAGCAGTTCTTC. Translation gives CASSSRSVSRGPNEQFF. The V and J genes are TRBV7-8 and TRBJ2-1; D is undetermined. The V gene's germline CDR1 is SGHVS and CDR2 FQNEAQ. The CDR3 is 17 residues long. V dropped 4 bases and J dropped 6 bases, with 22 bases sitting between them. Complete variable domain (other parts from reference TRBV7-8 and TRBJ2-1): GAGVSQSPRYKVAKRGQDVALRCDPISGHVSLFWYQQALGQGPEFLTYFQNEAQLDKSGLPSDRFFAERPEGSVSTLKIQRTQQEDSAVYLCASSSRSVSRGPNEQFFGPGTRLTVL.

V and J are TRBV14 and TRBJ2-1; perhaps TRBD2 as D (5 bases). V was trimmed by 1 base and J by 1 base, leaving 17 bases between them. Germline lookup yields CDR1 SGHDN and CDR2 FVKESK. CDR3 length: 18 amino acids. In DNA form, the CDR3 reads TGTGCCAGCAGCCAAGGGTCAGGCGGACTGAAATCCTACAATGAGCAGTTCTTC. Translated: CASSQGSGGLKSYNEQFF.

The chain carries TRBV7-9 and TRBJ2-7, with 7 bases identical to TRBD1. CDR3 length: 12 amino acids. V shed 6 bases and J 5 bases; nucleotides not matched to a gene: 4. CDR1 SEHNR and CDR2 FQNEAQ come from the germline V gene (reference sequence). CDR3 residues: CASSYQGDEQYF. As DNA, the CDR3 is TGTGCCAGCAGTTATCAGGGGGACGAGCAGTACTTC.

This chain connects TRBV7-2 to TRBJ2-7; 7 bases fit TRBD1. V gave up 5 bases and J gave up 7 bases; unmatched junction bases: 8. The CDR3 runs 13 residues. Germline CDR1 is SGHTA and CDR2 is FQGNSA. The CDR3 spells CASSQGEAREQYF. CDR3 bases: TGTGCCAGCAGCCAGGGGGAAGCGCGGGAGCAGTACTTC.